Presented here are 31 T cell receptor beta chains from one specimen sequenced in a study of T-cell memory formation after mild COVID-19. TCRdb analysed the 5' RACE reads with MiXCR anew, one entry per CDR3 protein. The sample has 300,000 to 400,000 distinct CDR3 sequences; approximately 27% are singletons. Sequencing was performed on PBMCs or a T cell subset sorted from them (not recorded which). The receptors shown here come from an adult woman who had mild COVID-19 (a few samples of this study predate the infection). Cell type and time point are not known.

CDR3 residues: CASSLVGSETDTQYF. Here the CDR3 DNA reads TGTGCCAGCAGCTTAGTCGGTAGCGAGACAGATACGCAGTATTTT. The chain carries TRBV7-9 and TRBJ2-3, with D possibly TRBD2 on 5 matching bases. Trimming stripped 1 base from V and 3 bases from J, with 11 bases between. Germline assignment: CDR1 SEHNR and CDR2 FQNEAQ (reference sequence). This CDR3 comprises 15 residues.

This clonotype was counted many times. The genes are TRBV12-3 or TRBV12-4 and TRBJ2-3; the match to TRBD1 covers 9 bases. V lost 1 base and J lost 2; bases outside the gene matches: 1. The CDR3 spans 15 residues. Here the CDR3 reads CASSLGQGVTDTQYF. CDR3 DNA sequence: TGTGCCAGCAGTTTAGGACAGGGGGTCACAGATACGCAGTATTTT.

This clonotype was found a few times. This CDR3 is CASSGTGGGTDTQYF. DNA for the CDR3: TGTGCCAGCAGCGGGACAGGTGGGGGCACAGATACGCAGTATTTT. The chain is built from TRBV6-2 or TRBV6-3 and TRBJ2-3, with 8 bases fitting TRBD1. V trimming: 6 bases; J trimming: 1 base; junction bases outside the gene matches: 6. The CDR3 length is 15 residues. Germline V gene lookup returns CDR1 MNHEY and CDR2 SVGEGT.

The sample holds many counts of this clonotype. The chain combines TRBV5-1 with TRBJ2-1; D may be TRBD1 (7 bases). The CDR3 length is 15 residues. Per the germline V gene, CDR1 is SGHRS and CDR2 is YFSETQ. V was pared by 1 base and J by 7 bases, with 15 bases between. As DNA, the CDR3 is TGCGCCAGCAGCTTGCAGGGGGGCCTTGGGAATGAGCAGTTCTTC. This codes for CASSLQGGLGNEQFF.

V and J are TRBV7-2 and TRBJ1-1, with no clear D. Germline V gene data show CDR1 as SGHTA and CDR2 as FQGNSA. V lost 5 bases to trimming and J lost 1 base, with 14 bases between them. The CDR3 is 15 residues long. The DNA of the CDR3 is TGTGCCAGCAGCACGTTGCTATGGGCGAACACTGAAGCTTTCTTT. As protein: CASSTLLWANTEAFF.

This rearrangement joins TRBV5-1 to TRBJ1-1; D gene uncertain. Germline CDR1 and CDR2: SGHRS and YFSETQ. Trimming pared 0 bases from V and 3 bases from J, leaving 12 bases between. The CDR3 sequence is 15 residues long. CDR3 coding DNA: TGCGCCAGCAGCTTGGTTCCAGGAATCGACACTGAAGCTTTCTTT. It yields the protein CASSLVPGIDTEAFF.

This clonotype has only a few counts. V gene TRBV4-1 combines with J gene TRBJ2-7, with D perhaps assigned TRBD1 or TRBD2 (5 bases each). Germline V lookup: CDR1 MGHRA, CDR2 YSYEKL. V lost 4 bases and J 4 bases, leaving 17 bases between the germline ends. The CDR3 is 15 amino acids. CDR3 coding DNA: TGCGCCAGCAGCCCCTTATCCCGGGACGTATACGAGCAGTACTTC. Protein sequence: CASSPLSRDVYEQYF.

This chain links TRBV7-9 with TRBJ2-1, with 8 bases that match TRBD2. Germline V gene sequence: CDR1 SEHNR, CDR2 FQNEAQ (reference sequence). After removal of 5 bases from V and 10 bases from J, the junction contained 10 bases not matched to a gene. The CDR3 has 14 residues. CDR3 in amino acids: CASSRSGSPWEQFF. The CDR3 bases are TGTGCCAGCAGCCGGAGCGGGAGCCCGTGGGAGCAGTTCTTC. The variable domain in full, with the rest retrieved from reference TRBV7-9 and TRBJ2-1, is DTGVSQNPRHKITKRGQNVTFRCDPISEHNRLYWYRQTLGQGPEFLTYFQNEAQLEKSRLLSDRFSAERPKGSFSTLEIQRTEQGDSAMYLCASSRSGSPWEQFFGPGTRLTVL.

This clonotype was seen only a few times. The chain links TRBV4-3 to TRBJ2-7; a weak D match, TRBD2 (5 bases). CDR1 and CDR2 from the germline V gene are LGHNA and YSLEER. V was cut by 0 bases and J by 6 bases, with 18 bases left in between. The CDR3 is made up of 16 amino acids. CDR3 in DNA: TGCGCCAGCAGCCAAGACCGAGCGGACGGTCCGGGCGAGCAGTACTTC. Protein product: CASSQDRADGPGEQYF.

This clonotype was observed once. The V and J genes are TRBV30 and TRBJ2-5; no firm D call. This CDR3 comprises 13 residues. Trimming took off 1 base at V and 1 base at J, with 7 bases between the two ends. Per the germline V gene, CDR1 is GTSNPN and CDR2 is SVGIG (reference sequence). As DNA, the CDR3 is TGTGCCTGGAGTGGAGGCGTCCAAGAGACCCAGTACTTC. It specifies CAWSGGVQETQYF.

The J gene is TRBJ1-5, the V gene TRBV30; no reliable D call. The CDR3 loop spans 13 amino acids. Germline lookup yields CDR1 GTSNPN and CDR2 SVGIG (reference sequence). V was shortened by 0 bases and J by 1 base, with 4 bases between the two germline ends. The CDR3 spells CAWSVRSNQPQHF. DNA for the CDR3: TGTGCCTGGAGTGTGCGAAGCAATCAGCCCCAGCATTTT.

CDR3 DNA sequence: TGTGCCACCAGCGCTCTAGCGGGAGGGTCAGGGCGCGATGAGCAGTTCTTC. Amino acids: CATSALAGGSGRDEQFF. The chain employs TRBV24-1 and TRBJ2-1, with 12 nucleotides matching TRBD2. Germline CDR1 and CDR2: KGHDR and SFDVKD. The CDR3 runs to 17 residues. Trimming at V came to 7 bases and at J to 8 bases, leaving 14 bases not matched to a gene.

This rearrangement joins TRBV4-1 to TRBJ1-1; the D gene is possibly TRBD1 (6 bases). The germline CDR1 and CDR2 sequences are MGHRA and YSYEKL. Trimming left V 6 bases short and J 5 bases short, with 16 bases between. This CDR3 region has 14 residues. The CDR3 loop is CASRGWGRGTEAFF. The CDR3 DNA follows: TGCGCCAGCAGGGGGTGGGGGCGCGGGACTGAAGCTTTCTTT.

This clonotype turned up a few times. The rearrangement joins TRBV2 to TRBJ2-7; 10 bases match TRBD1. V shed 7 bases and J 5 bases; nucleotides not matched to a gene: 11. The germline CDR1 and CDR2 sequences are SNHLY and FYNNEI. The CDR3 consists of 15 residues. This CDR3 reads CASIWDRGYVNEQYF. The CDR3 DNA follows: TGTGCCAGCATTTGGGACAGGGGTTACGTGAACGAGCAGTACTTC. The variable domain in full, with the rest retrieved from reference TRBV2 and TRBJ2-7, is EPEVTQTPSHQVTQMGQEVILRCVPISNHLYFYWYRQILGQKVEFLVSFYNNEISEKSEIFDDQFSVERPDGSNFTLKIRSTKLEDSAMYFCASIWDRGYVNEQYFGPGTRLTVT.

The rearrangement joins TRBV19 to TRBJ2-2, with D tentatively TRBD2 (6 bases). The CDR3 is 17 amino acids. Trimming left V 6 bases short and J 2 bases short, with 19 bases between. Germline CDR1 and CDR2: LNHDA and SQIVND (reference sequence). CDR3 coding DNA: TGTGCCAGTAGGTCCCCCCCGCGACTAGGAAACACCGGGGAGCTGTTTTTT. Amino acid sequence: CASRSPPRLGNTGELFF.

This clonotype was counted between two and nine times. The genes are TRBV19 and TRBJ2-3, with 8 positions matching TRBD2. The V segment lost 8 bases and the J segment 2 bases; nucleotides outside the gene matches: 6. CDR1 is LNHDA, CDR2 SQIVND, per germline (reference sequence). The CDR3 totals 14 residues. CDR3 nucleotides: TGTGCCAGTTCCACTAGCGGTAACACAGATACGCAGTATTTT. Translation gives CASSTSGNTDTQYF.

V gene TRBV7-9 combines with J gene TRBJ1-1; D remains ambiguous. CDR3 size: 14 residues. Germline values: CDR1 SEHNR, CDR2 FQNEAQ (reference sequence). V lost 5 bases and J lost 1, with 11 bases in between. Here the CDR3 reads CASSQKTANTEAFF. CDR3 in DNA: TGTGCCAGCAGCCAGAAGACGGCGAACACTGAAGCTTTCTTT.

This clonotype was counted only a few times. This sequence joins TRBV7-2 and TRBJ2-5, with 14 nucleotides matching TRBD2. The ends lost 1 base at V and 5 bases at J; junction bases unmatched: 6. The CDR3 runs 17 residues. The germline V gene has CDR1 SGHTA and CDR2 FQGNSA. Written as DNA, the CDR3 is TGTGCCAGCAGCTTAGGGGGACTAGCGGGAGTTCGGGAGACCCAGTACTTC. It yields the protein CASSLGGLAGVRETQYF.

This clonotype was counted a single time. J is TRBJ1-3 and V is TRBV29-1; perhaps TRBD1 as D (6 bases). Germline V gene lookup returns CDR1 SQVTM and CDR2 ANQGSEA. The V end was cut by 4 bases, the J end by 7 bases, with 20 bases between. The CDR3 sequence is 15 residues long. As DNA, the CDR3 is TGCAGCGTTGGGACCGACAGGCTGCAAAGCAACACCATATATTTT. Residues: CSVGTDRLQSNTIYF.

This CDR3 is CSARDYETGELFF. For the CDR3, the DNA is TGCAGTGCTAGAGATTACGAAACCGGGGAGCTGTTTTTT. The V and J genes are TRBV20-1 and TRBJ2-2; D is ambiguous. The CDR3 loop spans 13 amino acids. Trimming pared 0 bases from V and 5 bases from J, leaving 7 bases between. CDR1 and CDR2 from the germline V gene are DFQATT and SNEGSKA (reference sequence).

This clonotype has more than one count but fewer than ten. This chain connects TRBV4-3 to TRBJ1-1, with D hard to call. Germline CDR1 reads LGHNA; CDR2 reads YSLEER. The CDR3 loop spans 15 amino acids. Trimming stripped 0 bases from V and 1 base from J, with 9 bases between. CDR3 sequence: CASSQDPRENTEAFF. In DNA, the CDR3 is TGCGCCAGCAGCCAAGATCCCCGAGAGAACACTGAAGCTTTCTTT.

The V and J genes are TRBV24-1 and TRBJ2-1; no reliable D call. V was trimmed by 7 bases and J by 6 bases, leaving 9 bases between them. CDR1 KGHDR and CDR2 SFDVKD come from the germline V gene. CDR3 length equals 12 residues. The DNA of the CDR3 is TGTGCCACCAGGTCCCTCGGCAATGAGCAGTTCTTC. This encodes CATRSLGNEQFF.

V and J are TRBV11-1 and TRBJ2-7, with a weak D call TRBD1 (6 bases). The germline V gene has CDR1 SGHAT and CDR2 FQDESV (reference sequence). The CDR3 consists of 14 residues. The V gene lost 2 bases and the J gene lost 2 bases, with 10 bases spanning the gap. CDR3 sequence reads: CASSLHRDTYEQYF. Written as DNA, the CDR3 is TGTGCCAGCAGCTTACACAGGGATACCTACGAGCAGTACTTC.

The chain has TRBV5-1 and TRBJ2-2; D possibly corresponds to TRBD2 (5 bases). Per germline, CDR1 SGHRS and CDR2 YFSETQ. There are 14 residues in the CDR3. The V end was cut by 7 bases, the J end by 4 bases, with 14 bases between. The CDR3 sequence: CASRGPGRTGELFF. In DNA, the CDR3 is TGCGCCAGCCGCGGGCCAGGCCGCACCGGGGAGCTGTTTTTT.

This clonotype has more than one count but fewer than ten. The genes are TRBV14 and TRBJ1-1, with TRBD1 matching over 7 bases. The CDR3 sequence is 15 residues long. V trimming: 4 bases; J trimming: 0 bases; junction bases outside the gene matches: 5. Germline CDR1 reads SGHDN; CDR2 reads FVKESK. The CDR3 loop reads CASSLWTGMNTEAFF. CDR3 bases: TGTGCCAGCAGCCTCTGGACAGGAATGAACACTGAAGCTTTCTTT. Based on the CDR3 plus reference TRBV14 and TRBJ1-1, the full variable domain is EAGVTQFPSHSVIEKGQTVTLRCDPISGHDNLYWYRRVMGKEIKFLLHFVKESKQDESGMPNNRFLAERTGGTYSTLKVQPAELEDSGVYFCASSLWTGMNTEAFFGQGTRLTVV.

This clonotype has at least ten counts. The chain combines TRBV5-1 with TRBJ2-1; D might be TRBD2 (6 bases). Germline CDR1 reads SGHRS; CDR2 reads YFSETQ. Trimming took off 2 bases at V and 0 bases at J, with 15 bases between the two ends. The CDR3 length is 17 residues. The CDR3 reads CASSFGLARSSYNEQFF. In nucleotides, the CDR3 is TGCGCCAGCAGCTTCGGGCTAGCGAGGAGCTCCTACAATGAGCAGTTCTTC.

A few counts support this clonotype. CDR3 amino acids: CASRGTNSPLHF. CDR3 nucleotides: TGTGCCAGCAGAGGGACTAATTCACCCCTCCACTTT. The chain carries TRBV2 and TRBJ1-6; D might be TRBD1 (5 bases). V was trimmed by 6 bases and J by 6 bases, leaving 6 bases between them. This CDR3 contains 12 residues. Per germline, CDR1 SNHLY and CDR2 FYNNEI. Filled out from reference TRBV2 and TRBJ1-6, the complete variable domain reads EPEVTQTPSHQVTQMGQEVILRCVPISNHLYFYWYRQILGQKVEFLVSFYNNEISEKSEIFDDQFSVERPDGSNFTLKIRSTKLEDSAMYFCASRGTNSPLHFGNGTRLTVT.

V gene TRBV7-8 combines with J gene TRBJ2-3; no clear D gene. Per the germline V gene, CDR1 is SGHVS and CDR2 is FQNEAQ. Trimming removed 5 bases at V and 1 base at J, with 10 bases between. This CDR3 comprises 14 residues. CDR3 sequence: CASSANPGTDTQYF. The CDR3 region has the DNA TGTGCCAGCAGCGCTAACCCTGGCACAGATACGCAGTATTTT. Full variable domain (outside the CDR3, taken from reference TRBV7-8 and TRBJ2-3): GAGVSQSPRYKVAKRGQDVALRCDPISGHVSLFWYQQALGQGPEFLTYFQNEAQLDKSGLPSDRFFAERPEGSVSTLKIQRTQQEDSAVYLCASSANPGTDTQYFGPGTRLTVL.

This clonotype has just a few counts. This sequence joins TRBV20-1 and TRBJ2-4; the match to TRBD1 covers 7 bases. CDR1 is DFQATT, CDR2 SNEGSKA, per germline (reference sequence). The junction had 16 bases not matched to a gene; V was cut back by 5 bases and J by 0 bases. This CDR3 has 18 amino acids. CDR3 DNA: TGCAGTGCTGTGACCCCCCGGAATCAGGGGGAAGCCAAAAACATTCAGTACTTC. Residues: CSAVTPRNQGEAKNIQYF.

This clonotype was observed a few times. Here the CDR3 DNA reads TGTGCCAGCAGCCCCCCTCCGAAACTAGCGGGAGTAGTTGGGACCCACGAGCAGTACTTC. It codes for CASSPPPKLAGVVGTHEQYF. This chain links TRBV5-6 with TRBJ2-7; 11 bases map to TRBD2. V shed 4 bases and J 5 bases; nucleotides not matched to a gene: 23. The CDR3 consists of 20 residues. Germline CDR1 SGHDT, CDR2 YYEEEE.

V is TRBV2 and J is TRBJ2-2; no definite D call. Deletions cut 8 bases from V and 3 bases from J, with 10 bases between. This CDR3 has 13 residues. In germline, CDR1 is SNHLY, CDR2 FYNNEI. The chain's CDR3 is CASGPVDTGELFF. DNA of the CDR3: TGTGCCAGCGGCCCCGTCGACACCGGGGAGCTGTTTTTT.